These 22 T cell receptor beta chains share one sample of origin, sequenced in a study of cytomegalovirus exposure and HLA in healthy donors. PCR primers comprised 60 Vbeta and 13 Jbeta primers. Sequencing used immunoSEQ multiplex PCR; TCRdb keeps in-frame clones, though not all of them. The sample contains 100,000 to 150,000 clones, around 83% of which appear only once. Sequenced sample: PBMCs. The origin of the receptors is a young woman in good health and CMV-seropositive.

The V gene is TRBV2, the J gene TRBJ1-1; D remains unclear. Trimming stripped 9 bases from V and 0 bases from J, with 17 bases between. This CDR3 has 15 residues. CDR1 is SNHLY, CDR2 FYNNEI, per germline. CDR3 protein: CARSLLSGMNTEAFF. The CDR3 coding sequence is TGTGCCAGATCCCTTCTCAGCGGGATGAACACTGAAGCTTTCTTT.

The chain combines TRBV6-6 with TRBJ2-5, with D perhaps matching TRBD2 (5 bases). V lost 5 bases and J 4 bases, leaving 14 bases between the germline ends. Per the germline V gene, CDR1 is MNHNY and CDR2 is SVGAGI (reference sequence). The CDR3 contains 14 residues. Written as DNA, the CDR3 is TGTGCCAGCAGTCCAGGACTGGGTCGAGAGACCCAGTACTTC. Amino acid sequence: CASSPGLGRETQYF.

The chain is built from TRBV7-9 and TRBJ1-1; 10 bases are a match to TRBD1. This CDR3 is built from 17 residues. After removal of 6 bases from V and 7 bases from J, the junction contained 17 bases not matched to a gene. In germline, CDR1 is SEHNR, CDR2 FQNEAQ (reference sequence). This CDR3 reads CASRSKHPGTGEVEAFF. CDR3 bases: TGTGCCAGCAGATCGAAACATCCCGGGACAGGGGAGGTTGAAGCTTTCTTT.

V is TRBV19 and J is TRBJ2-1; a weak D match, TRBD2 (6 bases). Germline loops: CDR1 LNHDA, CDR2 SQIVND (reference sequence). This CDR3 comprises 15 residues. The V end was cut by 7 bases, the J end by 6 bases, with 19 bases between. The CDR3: CASTFAVEGPNEQFF. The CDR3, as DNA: TGTGCCAGTACCTTTGCCGTGGAGGGGCCCAATGAGCAGTTCTTC.

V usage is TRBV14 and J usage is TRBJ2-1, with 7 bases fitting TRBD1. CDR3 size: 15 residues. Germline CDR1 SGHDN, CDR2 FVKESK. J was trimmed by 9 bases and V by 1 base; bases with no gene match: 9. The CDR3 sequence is CASSQVGTALAEQFF. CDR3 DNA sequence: TGTGCCAGCAGCCAAGTGGGGACAGCCTTGGCTGAGCAGTTCTTC.

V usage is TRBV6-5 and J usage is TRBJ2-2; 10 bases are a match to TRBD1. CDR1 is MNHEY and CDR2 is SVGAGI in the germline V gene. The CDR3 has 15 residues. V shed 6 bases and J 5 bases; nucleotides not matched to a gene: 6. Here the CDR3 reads CASRTDRGRTGELFF. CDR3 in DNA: TGTGCCAGCAGAACCGACAGGGGGCGTACCGGGGAGCTGTTTTTT.

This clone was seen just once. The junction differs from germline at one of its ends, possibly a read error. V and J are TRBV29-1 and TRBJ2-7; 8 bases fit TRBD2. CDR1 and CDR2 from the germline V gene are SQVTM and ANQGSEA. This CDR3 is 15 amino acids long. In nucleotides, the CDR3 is TGCAGCGTTAAAGACCTCTCCGGCGGGGGGAGGGGGCAGTACTTC. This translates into CSVKDLSGGGRGQYF.

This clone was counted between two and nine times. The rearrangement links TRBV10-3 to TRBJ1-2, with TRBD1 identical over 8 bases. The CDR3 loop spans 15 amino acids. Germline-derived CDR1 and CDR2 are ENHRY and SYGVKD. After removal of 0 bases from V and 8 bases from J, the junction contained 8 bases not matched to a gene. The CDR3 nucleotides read TGTGCCATCAGTGAGTCGTGGACAGGGAGTGGAGGCTACACCTTC. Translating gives CAISESWTGSGGYTF.

The CDR3: CAISPSGGPNEQFF. The CDR3 bases are TGTGCCATCAGCCCTAGCGGGGGACCCAATGAGCAGTTCTTC. The chain recombines TRBV10-3 with TRBJ2-1; 10 positions match TRBD2. CDR1 and CDR2 (germline): ENHRY, SYGVKD. The CDR3 totals 14 residues. Germline trimming cut 6 bases from V and 6 bases from J; bases unmatched to any gene: 5.

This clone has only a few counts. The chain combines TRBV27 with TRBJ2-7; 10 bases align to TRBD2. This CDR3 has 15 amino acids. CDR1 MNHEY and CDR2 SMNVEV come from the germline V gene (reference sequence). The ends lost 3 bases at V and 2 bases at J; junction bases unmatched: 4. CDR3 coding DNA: TGTGCCAGCAGTTTTAAACTAGCGGGGACCTACGAGCAGTACTTC. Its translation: CASSFKLAGTYEQYF.

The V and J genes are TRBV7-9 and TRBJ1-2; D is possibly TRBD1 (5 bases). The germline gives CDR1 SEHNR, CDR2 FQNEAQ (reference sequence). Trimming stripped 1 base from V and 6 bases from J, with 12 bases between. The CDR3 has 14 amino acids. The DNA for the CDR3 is TGTGCCAGCAGCTTAGTTGGCCCCAGGGATGGCTACACCTTC. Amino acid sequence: CASSLVGPRDGYTF.

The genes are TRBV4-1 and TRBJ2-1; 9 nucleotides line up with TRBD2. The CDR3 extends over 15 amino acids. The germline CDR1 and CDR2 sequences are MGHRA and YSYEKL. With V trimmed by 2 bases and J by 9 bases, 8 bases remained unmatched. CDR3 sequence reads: CASSQTGTSSGEQFF. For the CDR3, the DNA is TGCGCCAGCAGCCAAACCGGGACTAGCAGCGGTGAGCAGTTCTTC.

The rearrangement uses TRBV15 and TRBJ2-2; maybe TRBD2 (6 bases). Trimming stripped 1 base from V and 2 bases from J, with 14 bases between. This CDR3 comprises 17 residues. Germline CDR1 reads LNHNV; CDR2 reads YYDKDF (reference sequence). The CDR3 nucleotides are TGTGCCACCAGCAGAGTTCGCGGGACGGTAAACACCGGGGAGCTGTTTTTT. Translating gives CATSRVRGTVNTGELFF.

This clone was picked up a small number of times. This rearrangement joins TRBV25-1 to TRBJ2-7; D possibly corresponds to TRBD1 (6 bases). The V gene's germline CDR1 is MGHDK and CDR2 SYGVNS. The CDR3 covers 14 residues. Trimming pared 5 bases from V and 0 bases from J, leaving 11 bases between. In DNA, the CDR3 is TGTGCCAGCAGTTCCCGGGACAACTCCTACGAGCAGTACTTC. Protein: CASSSRDNSYEQYF.

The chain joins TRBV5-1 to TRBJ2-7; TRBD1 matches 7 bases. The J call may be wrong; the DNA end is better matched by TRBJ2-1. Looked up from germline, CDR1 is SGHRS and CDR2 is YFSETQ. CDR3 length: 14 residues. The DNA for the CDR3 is TGCGCCAGCAGCTACGGGACAGAATTCAATGAGCAGTTCTTC. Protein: CASSYGTEFNEQFF.

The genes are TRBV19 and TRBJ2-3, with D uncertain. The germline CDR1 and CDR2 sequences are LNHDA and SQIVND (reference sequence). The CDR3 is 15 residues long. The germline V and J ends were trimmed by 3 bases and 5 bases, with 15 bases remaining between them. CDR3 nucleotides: TGTGCCAGTAGTATGGTAACTTCAGCAGGAGATACGCAGTATTTT. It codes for CASSMVTSAGDTQYF.

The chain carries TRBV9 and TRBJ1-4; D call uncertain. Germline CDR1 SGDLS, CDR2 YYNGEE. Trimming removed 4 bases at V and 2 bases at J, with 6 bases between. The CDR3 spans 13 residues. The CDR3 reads CASSSSTNEKLFF. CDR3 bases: TGTGCCAGCAGCTCGAGCACTAATGAAAAACTGTTTTTT.

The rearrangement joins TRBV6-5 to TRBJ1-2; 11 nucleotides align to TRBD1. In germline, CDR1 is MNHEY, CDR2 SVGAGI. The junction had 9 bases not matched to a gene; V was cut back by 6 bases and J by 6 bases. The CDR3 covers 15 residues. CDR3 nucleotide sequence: TGTGCCAGCAGACCCCGGGACAGGGGGAGAGATGGCTACACCTTC. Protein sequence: CASRPRDRGRDGYTF.

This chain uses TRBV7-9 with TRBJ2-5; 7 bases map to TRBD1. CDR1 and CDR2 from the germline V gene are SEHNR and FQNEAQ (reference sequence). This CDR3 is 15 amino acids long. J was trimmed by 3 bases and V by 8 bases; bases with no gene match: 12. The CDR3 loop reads CASAGDDRVKETQYF. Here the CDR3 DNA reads TGTGCCAGCGCCGGCGACGACAGGGTGAAAGAGACCCAGTACTTC.

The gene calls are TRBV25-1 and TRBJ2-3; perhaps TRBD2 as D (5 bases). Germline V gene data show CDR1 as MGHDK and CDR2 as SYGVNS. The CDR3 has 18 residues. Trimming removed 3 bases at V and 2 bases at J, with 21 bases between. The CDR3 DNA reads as TGTGCCAGCAGTGAGCGGGCTCCGGCCCCTATAATCACAGATACGCAGTATTTT. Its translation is CASSERAPAPIITDTQYF.

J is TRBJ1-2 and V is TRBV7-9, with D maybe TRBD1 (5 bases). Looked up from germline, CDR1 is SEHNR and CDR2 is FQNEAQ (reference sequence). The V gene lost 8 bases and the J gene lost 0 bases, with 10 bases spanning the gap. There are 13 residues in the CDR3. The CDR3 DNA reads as TGTGCCAGCGGGGCGGGAGCTAACTATGGCTACACCTTC. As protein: CASGAGANYGYTF.

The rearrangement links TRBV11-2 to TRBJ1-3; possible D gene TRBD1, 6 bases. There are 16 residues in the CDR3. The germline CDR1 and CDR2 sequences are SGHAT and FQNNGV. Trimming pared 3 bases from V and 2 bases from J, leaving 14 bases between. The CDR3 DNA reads TGTGCCAGCAGCTTCTCCGGACAGAAGACTGGAAACACCATATATTTT. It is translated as CASSFSGQKTGNTIYF.